Below, 2 T cell receptor beta chains from the same sample are listed, as sequenced in a study of OX40 agonist ivuxolimab in advanced cancers. The repertoire was sequenced with immunoSEQ multiplex PCR; TCRdb's copy has only in-frame clones and lacks some. In the table there are approximately 89,000 clones, about 88% of which are singletons. The sequences come from CD4+ or CD8+ T cells sorted from blood, collected in a trial of the OX40 agonist ivuxolimab. Source of these receptors: an adult with an advanced solid tumor such as melanoma, head and neck, liver or kidney cancer.

This clone came up many times. The chain uses TRBV5-1 and TRBJ1-2; 9 bases line up with TRBD1. Germline V gene lookup returns CDR1 SGHRS and CDR2 YFSETQ. Germline trimming cut 4 bases from V and 5 bases from J; bases unmatched to any gene: 6. The CDR3 has 14 residues. CDR3 DNA: TGCGCCAGCAGCCCTTCCGGGACAGGGTATGGCTACACCTTC. Translation gives CASSPSGTGYGYTF.

About this clone: Other DNA sequences in this specimen translate into the identical CDR3. The V call is TRBV5-4, the J call TRBJ2-2; D unclear. In germline, CDR1 is SGHNT, CDR2 YYREEE (reference sequence). V was pared by 4 bases and J by 1 base, with 11 bases between. CDR3 length equals 15 residues. The CDR3 coding sequence is TGTGCCAGCAGCCCCCTTGTCAGGAACACCGGGGAGCTGTTTTTT. It codes for CASSPLVRNTGELFF.